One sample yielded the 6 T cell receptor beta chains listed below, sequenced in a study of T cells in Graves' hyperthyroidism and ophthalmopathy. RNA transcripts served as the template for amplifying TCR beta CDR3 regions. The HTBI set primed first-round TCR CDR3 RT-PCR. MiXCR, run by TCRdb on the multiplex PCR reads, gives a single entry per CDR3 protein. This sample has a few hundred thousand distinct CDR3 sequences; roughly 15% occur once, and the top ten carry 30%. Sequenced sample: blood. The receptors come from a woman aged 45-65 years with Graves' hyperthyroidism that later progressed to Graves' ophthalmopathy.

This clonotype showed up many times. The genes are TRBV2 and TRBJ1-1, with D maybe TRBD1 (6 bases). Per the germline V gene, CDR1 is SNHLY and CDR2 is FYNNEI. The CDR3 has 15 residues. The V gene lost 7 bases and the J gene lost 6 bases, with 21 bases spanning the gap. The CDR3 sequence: CASNRFPTTGPEAFF. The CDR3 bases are TGTGCCAGCAATAGATTCCCCACAACAGGGCCTGAAGCTTTCTTT. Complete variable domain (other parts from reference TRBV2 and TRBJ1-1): EPEVTQTPSHQVTQMGQEVILRCVPISNHLYFYWYRQILGQKVEFLVSFYNNEISEKSEIFDDQFSVERPDGSNFTLKIRSTKLEDSAMYFCASNRFPTTGPEAFFGQGTRLTVV.

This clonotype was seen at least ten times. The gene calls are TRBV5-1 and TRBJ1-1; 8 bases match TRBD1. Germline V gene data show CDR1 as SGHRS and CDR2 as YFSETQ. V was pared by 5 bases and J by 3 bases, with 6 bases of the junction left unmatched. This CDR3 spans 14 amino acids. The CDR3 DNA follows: TGCGCCAGCAGTATTCAGGGGGCGGACACTGAAGCTTTCTTT. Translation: CASSIQGADTEAFF.

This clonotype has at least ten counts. This CDR3 reads CASSAQGTGELFF. CDR3 coding DNA: TGTGCCAGCAGTGCACAGGGTACTGGGGAGCTGTTTTTT. V and J are TRBV2 and TRBJ2-2, with a tentative D call TRBD1 (6 bases). This CDR3 is 13 amino acids long. Germline V gene data show CDR1 as SNHLY and CDR2 as FYNNEI. V was clipped by 4 bases and J by 8 bases, with 11 bases between them.

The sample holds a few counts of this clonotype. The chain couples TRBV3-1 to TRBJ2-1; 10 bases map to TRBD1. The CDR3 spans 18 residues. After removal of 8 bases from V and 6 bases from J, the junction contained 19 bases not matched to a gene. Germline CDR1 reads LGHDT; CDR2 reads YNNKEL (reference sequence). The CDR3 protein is CASSPFISGTGASNEQFF. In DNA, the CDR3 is TGTGCCAGCTCGCCGTTCATTTCCGGGACAGGGGCATCCAATGAGCAGTTCTTC.

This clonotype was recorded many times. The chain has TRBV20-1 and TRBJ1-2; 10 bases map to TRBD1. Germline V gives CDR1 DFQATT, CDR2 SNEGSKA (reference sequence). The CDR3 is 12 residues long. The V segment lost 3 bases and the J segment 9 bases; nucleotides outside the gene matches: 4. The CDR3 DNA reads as TGCAGTGCTAGGGACAGGGGGAGAAGCTACACCTTC. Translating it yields CSARDRGRSYTF.

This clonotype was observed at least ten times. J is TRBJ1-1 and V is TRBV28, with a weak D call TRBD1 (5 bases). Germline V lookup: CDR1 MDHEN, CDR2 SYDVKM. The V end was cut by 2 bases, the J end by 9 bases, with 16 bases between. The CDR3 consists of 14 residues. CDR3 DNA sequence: TGTGCCAGCAGTTTACCCTCTCTACAGGATAAAGCTTTCTTT. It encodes CASSLPSLQDKAFF.